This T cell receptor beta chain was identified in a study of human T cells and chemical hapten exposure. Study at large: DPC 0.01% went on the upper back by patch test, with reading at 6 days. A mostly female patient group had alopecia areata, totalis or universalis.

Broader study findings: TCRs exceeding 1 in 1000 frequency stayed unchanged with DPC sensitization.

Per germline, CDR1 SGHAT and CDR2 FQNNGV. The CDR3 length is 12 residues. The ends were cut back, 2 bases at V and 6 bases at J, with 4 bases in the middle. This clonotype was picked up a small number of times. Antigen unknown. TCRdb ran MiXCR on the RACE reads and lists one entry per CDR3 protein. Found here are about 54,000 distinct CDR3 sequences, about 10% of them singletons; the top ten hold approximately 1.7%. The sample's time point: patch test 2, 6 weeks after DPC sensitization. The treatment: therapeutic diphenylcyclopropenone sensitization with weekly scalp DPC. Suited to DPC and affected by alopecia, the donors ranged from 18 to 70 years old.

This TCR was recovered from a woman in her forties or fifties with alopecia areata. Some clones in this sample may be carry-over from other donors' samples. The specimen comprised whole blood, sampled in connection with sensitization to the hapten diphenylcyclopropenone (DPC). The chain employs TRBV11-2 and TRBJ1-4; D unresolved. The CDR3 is CASSLRDEKLFF. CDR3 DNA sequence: TGTGCCAGCAGCTTACGCGATGAAAAACTGTTTTTT.